Detailed here is one T cell receptor beta chain. Within the sample, other DNA sequences also encode this same CDR3. This record comes from a study of shared clonotypes between healthy human individuals. It was at deep level that the assay was run. The data were produced by immunoSEQ multiplex PCR, yet TCRdb's version contains in-frame clones alone and is incomplete. The sample has approximately 2,000,000 clones; 85% to 95% are singletons. Deletions cut 2 bases from V and 7 bases from J, with 11 bases between. The germline V gene has CDR1 MNHEY and CDR2 SVGAGI. The CDR3 covers 14 residues. The gene calls are TRBV6-5 and TRBJ1-4, with D tentatively TRBD1 (6 bases). Source material: naive CD4+ T cells from PBMCs. Sample subset: CD45RA+ positively selected. This receptor was taken from a man between 18 and 35 years old in good health. Some clones in this sample may be carry-over from other donors' samples. CDR3 nucleotide sequence: TGTGCCAGCAGTTACGGGGGGGCGGGTGAAAAACTGTTTTTT. Translating it yields CASSYGGAGEKLFF.